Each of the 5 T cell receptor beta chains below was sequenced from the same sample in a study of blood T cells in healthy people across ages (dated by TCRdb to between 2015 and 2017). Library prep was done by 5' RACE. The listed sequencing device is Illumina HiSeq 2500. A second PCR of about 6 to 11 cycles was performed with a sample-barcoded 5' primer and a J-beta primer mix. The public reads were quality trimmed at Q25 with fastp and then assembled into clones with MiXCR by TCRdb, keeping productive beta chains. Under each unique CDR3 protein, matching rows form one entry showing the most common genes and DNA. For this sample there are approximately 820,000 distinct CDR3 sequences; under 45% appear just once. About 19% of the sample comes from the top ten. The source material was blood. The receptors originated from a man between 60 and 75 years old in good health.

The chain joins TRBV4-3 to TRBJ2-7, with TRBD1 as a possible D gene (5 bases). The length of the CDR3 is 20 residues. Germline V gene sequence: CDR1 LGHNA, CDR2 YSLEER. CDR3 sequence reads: CVKFDGEFLPKGDRGYEQYF. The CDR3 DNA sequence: TGCGTAAAATTCGATGGAGAGTTCCTCCCCAAAGGTGACAGAGGCTACGAGCAGTACTTC.

For the CDR3, the DNA is TGTGCCAGCAGAGGACAGGGGACCTTCCAAGAGACCCAGTACTTC. Translated, it gives CASRGQGTFQETQYF. The chain recombines TRBV2 with TRBJ2-5; TRBD1 agrees at 9 bases. Germline V gene lookup returns CDR1 SNHLY and CDR2 FYNNEI. This CDR3 is 15 amino acids long. V lost 6 bases, J lost 1 base, and 6 bases stayed unmatched.

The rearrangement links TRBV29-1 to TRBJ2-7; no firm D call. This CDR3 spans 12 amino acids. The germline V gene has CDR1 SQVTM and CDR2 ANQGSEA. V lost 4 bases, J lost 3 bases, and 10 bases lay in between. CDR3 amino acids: CSVGSGNYEQYF. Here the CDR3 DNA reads TGCAGCGTTGGTTCTGGAAACTACGAGCAGTACTTC.

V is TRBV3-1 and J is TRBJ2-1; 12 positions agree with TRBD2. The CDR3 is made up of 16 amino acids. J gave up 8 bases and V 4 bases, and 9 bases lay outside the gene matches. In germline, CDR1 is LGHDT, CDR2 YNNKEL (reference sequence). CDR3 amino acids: CASSLPLAGGQDEQFF. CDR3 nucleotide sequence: TGTGCCAGCAGCCTCCCACTAGCGGGGGGCCAGGATGAGCAGTTCTTC.

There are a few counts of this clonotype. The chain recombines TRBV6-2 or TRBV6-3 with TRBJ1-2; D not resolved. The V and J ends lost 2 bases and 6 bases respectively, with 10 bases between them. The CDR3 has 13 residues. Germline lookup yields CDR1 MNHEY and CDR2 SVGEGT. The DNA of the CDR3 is TGTGCCAGCAGTTACGGGCAAAGGCATGGCTACACCTTC. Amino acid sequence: CASSYGQRHGYTF.